The TCR beta chain described here comes from a study of T-cell memory formation after mild COVID-19. Study-level background: TCR clustering was largely donor specific.

The V gene's germline CDR1 is LGHDT and CDR2 YNNKEL (reference sequence). Losses at the gene ends were 0 bases for V and 10 bases for J; bases not matched to a gene: 11. The CDR3 runs 18 residues. TCRdb independently ran MiXCR on the 5' RACE reads; one entry per CDR3 protein. The table lists some 450,000 distinct CDR3 sequences, 20% of them singletons. This receptor was identified in an adult woman who had mild COVID-19 (a few samples of this study predate the infection). Cell type and time point are not known. The chain links TRBV3-1 to TRBJ2-1; 14 nucleotides match TRBD2. Specimen: PBMCs or a T cell subset sorted from them (not recorded which). Here the CDR3 DNA reads TGTGCCAGCAGCCAAGACCTTCGGGGACTAGCGGGAGAAGGGGAGCAGTTCTTC. This gives the protein CASSQDLRGLAGEGEQFF.